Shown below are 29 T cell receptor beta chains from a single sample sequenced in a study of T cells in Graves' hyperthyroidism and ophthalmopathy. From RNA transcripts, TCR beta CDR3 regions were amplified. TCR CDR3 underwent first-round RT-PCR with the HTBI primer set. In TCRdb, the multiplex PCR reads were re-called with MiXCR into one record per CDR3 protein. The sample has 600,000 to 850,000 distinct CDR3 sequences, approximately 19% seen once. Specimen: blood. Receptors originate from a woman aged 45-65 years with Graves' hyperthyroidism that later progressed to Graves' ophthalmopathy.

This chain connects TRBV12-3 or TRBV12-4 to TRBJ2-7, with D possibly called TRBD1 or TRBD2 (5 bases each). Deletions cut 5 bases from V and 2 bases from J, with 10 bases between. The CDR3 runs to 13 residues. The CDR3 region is CASSTGLTYEQYF. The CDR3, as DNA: TGTGCCAGCAGTACAGGACTCACCTACGAGCAGTACTTC.

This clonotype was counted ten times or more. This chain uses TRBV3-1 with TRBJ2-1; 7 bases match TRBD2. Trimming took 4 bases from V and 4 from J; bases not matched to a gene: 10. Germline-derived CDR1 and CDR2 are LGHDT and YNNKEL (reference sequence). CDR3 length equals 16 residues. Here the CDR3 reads CASSREGLAAYNEQFF. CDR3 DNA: TGTGCCAGCAGCCGAGAAGGCCTAGCGGCTTACAATGAGCAGTTCTTC.

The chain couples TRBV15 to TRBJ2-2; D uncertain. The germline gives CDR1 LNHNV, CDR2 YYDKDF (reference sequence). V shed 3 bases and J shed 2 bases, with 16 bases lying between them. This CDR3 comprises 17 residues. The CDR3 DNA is TGTGCCACCAGCAGGGGTGGAGCAGCTACTAACACCGGGGAGCTGTTTTTT. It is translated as CATSRGGAATNTGELFF. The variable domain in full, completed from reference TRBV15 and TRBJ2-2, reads DAMVIQNPRYQVTQFGKPVTLSCSQTLNHNVMYWYQQKSSQAPKLLFHYYDKDFNNEADTPDNFQSRRPNTSFCFLDIRSPGLGDTAMYLCATSRGGAATNTGELFFGEGSRLTVL.

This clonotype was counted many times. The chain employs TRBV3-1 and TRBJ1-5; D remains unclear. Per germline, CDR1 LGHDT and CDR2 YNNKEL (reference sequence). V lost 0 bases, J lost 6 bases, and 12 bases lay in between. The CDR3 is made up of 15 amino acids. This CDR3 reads CASSQDGRTSQPQHF. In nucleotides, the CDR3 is TGTGCCAGCAGCCAAGATGGACGGACGAGTCAGCCCCAGCATTTT.

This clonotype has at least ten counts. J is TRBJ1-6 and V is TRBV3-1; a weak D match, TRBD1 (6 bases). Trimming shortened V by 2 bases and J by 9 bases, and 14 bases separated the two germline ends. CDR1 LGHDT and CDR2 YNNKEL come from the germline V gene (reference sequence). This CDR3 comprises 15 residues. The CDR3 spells CASSQKQGSSSPLHF. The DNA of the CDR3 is TGTGCCAGCAGCCAAAAACAGGGTTCAAGTTCACCCCTCCACTTT.

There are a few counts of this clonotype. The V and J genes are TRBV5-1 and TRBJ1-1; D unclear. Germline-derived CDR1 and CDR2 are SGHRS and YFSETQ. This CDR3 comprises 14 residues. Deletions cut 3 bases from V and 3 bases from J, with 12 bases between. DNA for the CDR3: TGCGCCAGCAGCTCCGGGATCATGGACACTGAAGCTTTCTTT. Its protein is CASSSGIMDTEAFF.

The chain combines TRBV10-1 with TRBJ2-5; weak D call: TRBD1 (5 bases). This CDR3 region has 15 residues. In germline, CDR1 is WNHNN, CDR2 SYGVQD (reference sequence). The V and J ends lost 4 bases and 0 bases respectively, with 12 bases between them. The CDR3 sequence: CASSGIRQHQETQYF. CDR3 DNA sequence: TGCGCCAGCAGTGGGATCCGACAGCACCAAGAGACCCAGTACTTC.

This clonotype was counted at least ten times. CDR3 bases: TGTGCCACCAGCAGAGATCCGGGCAATGAGCAGTTCTTC. Protein sequence: CATSRDPGNEQFF. The genes are TRBV15 and TRBJ2-1, with D unclear. The V end was cut by 0 bases, the J end by 6 bases, with 6 bases between. This CDR3 contains 13 residues. The V gene's germline CDR1 is LNHNV and CDR2 YYDKDF (reference sequence).

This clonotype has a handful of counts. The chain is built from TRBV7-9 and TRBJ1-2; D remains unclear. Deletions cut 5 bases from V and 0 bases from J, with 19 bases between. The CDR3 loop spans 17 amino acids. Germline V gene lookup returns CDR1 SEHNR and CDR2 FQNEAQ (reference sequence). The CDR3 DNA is TGTGCCAGCAGCGCCACAAGCAAGGGATCGCCTAACTATGGCTACACCTTC. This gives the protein CASSATSKGSPNYGYTF.

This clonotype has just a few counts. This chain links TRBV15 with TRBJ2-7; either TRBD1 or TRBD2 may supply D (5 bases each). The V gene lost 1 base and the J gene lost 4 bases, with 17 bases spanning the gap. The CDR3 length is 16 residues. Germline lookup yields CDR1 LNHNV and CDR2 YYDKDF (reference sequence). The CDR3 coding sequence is TGTGCCACCAGCAGAGGGAGGCAGGGAAGGCTATACGAGCAGTACTTC. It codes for CATSRGRQGRLYEQYF. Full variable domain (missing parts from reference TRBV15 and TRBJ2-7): DAMVIQNPRYQVTQFGKPVTLSCSQTLNHNVMYWYQQKSSQAPKLLFHYYDKDFNNEADTPDNFQSRRPNTSFCFLDIRSPGLGDTAMYLCATSRGRQGRLYEQYFGPGTRLTVT.

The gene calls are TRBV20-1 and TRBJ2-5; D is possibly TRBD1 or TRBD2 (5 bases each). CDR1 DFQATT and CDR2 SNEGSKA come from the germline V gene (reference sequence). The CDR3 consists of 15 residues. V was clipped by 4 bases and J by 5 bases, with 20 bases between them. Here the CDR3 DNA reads TGCAGTGCTATCTGGTCGGGGCCGGTTAGGGAGACCCAGTACTTC. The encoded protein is CSAIWSGPVRETQYF.

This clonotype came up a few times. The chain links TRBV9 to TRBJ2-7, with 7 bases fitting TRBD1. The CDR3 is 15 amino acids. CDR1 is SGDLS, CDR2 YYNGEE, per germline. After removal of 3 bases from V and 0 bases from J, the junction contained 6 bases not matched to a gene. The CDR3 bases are TGTGCCAGCAGCGGAGGGACAGCTTTCTCCTACGAGCAGTACTTC. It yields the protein CASSGGTAFSYEQYF.

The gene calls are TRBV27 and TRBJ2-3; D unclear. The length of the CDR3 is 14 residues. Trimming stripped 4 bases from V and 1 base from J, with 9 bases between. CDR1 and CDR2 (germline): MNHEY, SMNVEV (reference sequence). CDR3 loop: CASSWGLGTDTQYF. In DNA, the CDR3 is TGTGCCAGCAGTTGGGGTCTCGGCACAGATACGCAGTATTTT.

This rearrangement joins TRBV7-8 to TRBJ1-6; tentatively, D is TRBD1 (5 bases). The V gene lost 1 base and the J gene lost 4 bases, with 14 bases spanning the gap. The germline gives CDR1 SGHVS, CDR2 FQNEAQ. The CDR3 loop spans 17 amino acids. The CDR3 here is CASSLGIMGRYNSPLHF. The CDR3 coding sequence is TGTGCCAGCAGCTTAGGAATTATGGGACGGTATAATTCACCCCTCCACTTT.

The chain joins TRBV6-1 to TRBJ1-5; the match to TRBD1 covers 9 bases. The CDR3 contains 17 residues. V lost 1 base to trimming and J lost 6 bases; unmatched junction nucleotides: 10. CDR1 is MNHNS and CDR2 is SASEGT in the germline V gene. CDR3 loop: CASSEVQGARHRQPQHF. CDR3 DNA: TGTGCCAGCAGTGAAGTACAGGGGGCTCGCCACCGTCAGCCCCAGCATTTT.

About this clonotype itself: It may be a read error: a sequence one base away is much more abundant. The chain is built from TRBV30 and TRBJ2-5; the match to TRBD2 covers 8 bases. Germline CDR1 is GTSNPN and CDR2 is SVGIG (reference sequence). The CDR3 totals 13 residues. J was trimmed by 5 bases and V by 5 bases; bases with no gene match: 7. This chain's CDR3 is CAWGGGGMETQYF. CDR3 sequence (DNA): TGTGCCTGGGGTGGCGGGGGGATGGAGACCCAGTACTTC.

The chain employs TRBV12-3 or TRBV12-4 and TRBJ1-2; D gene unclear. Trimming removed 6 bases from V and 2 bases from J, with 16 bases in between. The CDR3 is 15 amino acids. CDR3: CASSTAGRRNYGYTF. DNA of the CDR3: TGTGCCAGCAGCACGGCTGGGAGGAGGAACTATGGCTACACCTTC.

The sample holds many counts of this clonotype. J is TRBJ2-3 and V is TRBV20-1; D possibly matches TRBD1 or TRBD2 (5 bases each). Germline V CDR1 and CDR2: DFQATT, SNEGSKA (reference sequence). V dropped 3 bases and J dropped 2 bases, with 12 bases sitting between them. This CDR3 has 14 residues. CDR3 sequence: CSARMGVATDTQYF. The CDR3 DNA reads TGCAGTGCTAGGATGGGGGTCGCCACAGATACGCAGTATTTT.

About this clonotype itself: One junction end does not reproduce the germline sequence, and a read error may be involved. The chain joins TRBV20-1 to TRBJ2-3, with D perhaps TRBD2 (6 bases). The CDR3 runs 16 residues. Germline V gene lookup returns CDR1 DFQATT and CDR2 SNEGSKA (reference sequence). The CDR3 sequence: CSTRARQGRSTDTQYF. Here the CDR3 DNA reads TGCAGTACTAGGGCCAGACAAGGGAGGAGCACAGATACGCAGTATTTT.

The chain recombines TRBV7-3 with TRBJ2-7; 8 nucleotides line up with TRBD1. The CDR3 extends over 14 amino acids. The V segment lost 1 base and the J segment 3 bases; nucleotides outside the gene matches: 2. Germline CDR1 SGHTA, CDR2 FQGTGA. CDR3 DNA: TGTGCCAGCAGCTTAATACAGGGGGACTACGAGCAGTACTTC. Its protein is CASSLIQGDYEQYF.

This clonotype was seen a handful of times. CDR3 bases: TGTGCCAGCAGGTCCGGGGGGGGACAACCTAACACTGAAGCTTTCTTT. Its protein is CASRSGGGQPNTEAFF. The chain links TRBV6-1 to TRBJ1-1; TRBD1 might be the D (6 bases). The CDR3 loop spans 16 amino acids. V was cut by 6 bases and J by 2 bases, with 19 bases left in between. Looked up from germline, CDR1 is MNHNS and CDR2 is SASEGT.

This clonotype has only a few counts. CDR3 coding DNA: TGTGCCAGCAGCCACCCCAGACAGACCTACGAGCAGTACTTC. This encodes CASSHPRQTYEQYF. The chain links TRBV16 to TRBJ2-7, with TRBD1 as a possible D gene (5 bases). The V gene lost 3 bases and the J gene lost 2 bases, with 11 bases spanning the gap. This CDR3 is built from 14 residues. The germline gives CDR1 KGHSY, CDR2 FQNENV. The variable domain in full, completed from reference TRBV16 and TRBJ2-7, reads GEEVAQTPKHLVRGEGQKAKLYCAPIKGHSYVFWYQQVLKNEFKFLISFQNENVFDETGMPKERFSAKCLPNSPCSLEIQATKLEDSAVYFCASSHPRQTYEQYFGPGTRLTVT.

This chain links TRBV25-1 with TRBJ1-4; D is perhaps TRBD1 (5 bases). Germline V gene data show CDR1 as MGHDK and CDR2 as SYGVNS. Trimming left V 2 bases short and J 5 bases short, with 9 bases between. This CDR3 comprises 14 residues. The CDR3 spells CASSEAGLNEKLFF. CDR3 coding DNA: TGTGCCAGCAGTGAAGCGGGGCTAAATGAAAAACTGTTTTTT.

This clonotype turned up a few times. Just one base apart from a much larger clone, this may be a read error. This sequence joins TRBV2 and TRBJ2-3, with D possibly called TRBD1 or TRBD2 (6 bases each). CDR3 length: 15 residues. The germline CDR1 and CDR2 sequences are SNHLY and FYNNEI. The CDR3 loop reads CTSTRGTKSTDTQYF. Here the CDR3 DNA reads TGTACCAGCACTCGGGGGACAAAGAGCACAGATACGCAGTATTTT.

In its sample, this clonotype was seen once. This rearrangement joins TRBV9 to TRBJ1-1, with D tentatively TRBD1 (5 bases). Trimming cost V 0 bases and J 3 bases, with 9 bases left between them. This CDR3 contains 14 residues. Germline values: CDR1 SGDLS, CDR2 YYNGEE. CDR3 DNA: TGTGCCAGCAGCGTAGGGGGGATTGACACTGAAGCTTTCTTT. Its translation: CASSVGGIDTEAFF.

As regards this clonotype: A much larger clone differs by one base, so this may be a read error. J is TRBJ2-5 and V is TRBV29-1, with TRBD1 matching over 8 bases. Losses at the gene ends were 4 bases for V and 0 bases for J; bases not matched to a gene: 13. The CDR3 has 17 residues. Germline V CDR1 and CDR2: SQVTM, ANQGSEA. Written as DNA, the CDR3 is TGCAGCGTTGTTGGGGTCAGGGGGCACCTCGACCAAGAGACCCAGTACTTC. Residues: CSVVGVRGHLDQETQYF.

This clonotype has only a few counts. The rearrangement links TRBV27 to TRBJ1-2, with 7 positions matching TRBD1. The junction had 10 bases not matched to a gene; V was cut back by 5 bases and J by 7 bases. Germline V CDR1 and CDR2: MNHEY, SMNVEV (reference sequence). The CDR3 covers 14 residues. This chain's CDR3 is CASSPGEGALGYTF. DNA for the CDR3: TGTGCCAGCAGTCCCGGGGAGGGGGCGCTTGGCTACACCTTC.

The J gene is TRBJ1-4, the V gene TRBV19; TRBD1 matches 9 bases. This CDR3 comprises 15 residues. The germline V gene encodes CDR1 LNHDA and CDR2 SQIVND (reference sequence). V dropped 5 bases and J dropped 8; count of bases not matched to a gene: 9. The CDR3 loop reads CASSPGQGLGEKLFF. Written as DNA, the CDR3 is TGTGCCAGTAGTCCGGGACAGGGCCTGGGCGAAAAACTGTTTTTT.

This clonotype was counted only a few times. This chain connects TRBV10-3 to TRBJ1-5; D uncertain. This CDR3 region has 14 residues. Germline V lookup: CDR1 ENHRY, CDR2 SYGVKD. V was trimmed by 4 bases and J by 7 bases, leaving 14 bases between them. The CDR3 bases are TGTGCCATCAGTGGCGGAGGCGGCGGACAGCCCCAGCATTTT. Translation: CAISGGGGGQPQHF.